One and the same sample provided the 21 T cell receptor beta chains below, sequenced in a study of blood T cells in healthy people across ages. The second PCR ran about 6 to 12 cycles with a sample-barcoded 5' primer and J-beta primers. TCRdb re-derived calls from the 5' RACE reads in MiXCR, one entry per CDR3 protein. The sample carries over 450,000 distinct CDR3 sequences, about 25% recorded once. This same sample was also part of a study on T cells of mothers and their children.

The sample consisted of blood. Every receptor here comes from a boy aged 5 to 17 in good health.

The chain recombines TRBV2 with TRBJ1-2; 8 bases fit TRBD1. The CDR3 covers 15 residues. Germline CDR1 SNHLY, CDR2 FYNNEI. With V trimmed by 2 bases and J by 7 bases, 9 bases remained unmatched. CDR3 DNA sequence: TGTGCCAGCAGTGAATCCCTGGACAGGGCTACTGGCTACACCTTC. Its translation is CASSESLDRATGYTF.

This clonotype occurred a few times. V is TRBV20-1 and J is TRBJ2-1; 9 nucleotides line up with TRBD2. V dropped 8 bases and J dropped 7; count of bases not matched to a gene: 15. Looked up from germline, CDR1 is DFQATT and CDR2 is SNEGSKA (reference sequence). This CDR3 has 15 amino acids. The CDR3 sequence: CSPQAGGRASNEQFF. CDR3 DNA sequence: TGCAGTCCCCAGGCGGGCGGGAGGGCTTCGAATGAGCAGTTCTTC.

This clonotype appeared many times. The chain joins TRBV6-2 or TRBV6-3 to TRBJ2-5; D call uncertain. The J call is doubtful: the DNA matches TRBJ2-1 better. Germline V CDR1 and CDR2: MNHEY, SVGEGT. This CDR3 region has 12 residues. The CDR3 DNA reads as TGTGCCAGCAGTTACTCTGCCAATGAGCAGTTCTTC. Amino acids: CASSYSANEQFF.

The rearrangement uses TRBV20-1 and TRBJ2-5, with a weak D call TRBD2 (5 bases). Between the trimmed V and J ends, which lost 3 bases and 7 bases, there was a span of 24 bases. This CDR3 comprises 16 residues. CDR1 and CDR2 (germline): DFQATT, SNEGSKA (reference sequence). The CDR3 reads CSASLVLAGFSGTQYF. DNA of the CDR3: TGCAGTGCTAGTCTCGTCCTAGCAGGATTTTCAGGGACCCAGTACTTC.

In this sample, this clonotype turned up a few times. The chain uses TRBV7-8 and TRBJ2-2; TRBD1 matches 10 bases. Germline CDR1 reads SGHVS; CDR2 reads FQNEAQ. CDR3 length: 15 residues. The V segment lost 4 bases and the J segment 6 bases; nucleotides outside the gene matches: 5. The CDR3 is CASSWTGTGAGELFF. In DNA, the CDR3 is TGTGCCAGCAGCTGGACAGGGACAGGGGCCGGGGAGCTGTTTTTT.

This clonotype was counted a few times. This may come from a read error, since a much larger clone is one base off. Here the CDR3 reads CASSSVVSPYEQYF. The CDR3 nucleotides are TGCGCCAGCAGCTCGGTGGTTTCCCCCTACGAGCAGTACTTC. V usage is TRBV5-1 and J usage is TRBJ2-5; D is unclear. The DNA matches TRBJ2-7 better at its end, which makes the J call doubtful. Germline lookup yields CDR1 SGHRS and CDR2 YFSETQ. CDR3 size: 14 residues.

This clonotype was recorded a few times. The gene calls are TRBV20-1 and TRBJ2-4, with a possible D match to TRBD1 (5 bases). This CDR3 contains 16 residues. Germline V gene data show CDR1 as DFQATT and CDR2 as SNEGSKA (reference sequence). Trimming removed 4 bases at V and 0 bases at J, with 16 bases between. CDR3: CSATSSKGLAKNIQYF. CDR3 coding DNA: TGCAGTGCTACTTCCTCCAAGGGGCTAGCCAAAAACATTCAGTACTTC.

The gene calls are TRBV4-2 and TRBJ2-3; no clear D gene. The CDR3 covers 17 residues. V shed 0 bases and J shed 0 bases, with 13 bases lying between them. Germline V gene data show CDR1 as LGHNA and CDR2 as YNFKEQ. The chain's CDR3 is CASSQEKTAPSTDTQYF. CDR3 sequence (DNA): TGTGCCAGCAGCCAAGAGAAGACTGCTCCTAGCACAGATACGCAGTATTTT.

V gene TRBV28 combines with J gene TRBJ2-5, with 9 bases lining up with TRBD2. The CDR3 is made up of 14 amino acids. Germline values: CDR1 MDHEN, CDR2 SYDVKM. V was clipped by 7 bases and J by 0 bases; unmatched bases: 3. CDR3 nucleotides: TGTGCCAGCATTTCTAGCGGGGACCAAGAGACCCAGTACTTC. As protein: CASISSGDQETQYF.

The chain recombines TRBV28 with TRBJ2-1; D uncertain. The germline V and J ends were trimmed by 3 bases and 4 bases, with 13 bases remaining between them. This CDR3 has 15 amino acids. CDR1 and CDR2 from the germline V gene are MDHEN and SYDVKM. Here the CDR3 reads CASSFPPSQYNEQFF. In nucleotides, the CDR3 is TGTGCCAGCAGTTTCCCACCAAGTCAATACAATGAGCAGTTCTTC.

The chain links TRBV9 to TRBJ1-4; perhaps TRBD1 as D (5 bases). This CDR3 spans 15 amino acids. Germline CDR1 is SGDLS and CDR2 is YYNGEE. The germline V and J ends were trimmed by 4 bases and 7 bases, with 17 bases remaining between them. The DNA for the CDR3 is TGTGCCAGCAGCAGGATTACAGGACGAGGTGAAAAACTGTTTTTT. This gives the protein CASSRITGRGEKLFF.

Points on this clonotype: One end of the junction is discordant with germline, which a read error may explain. This chain uses TRBV4-1 with TRBJ1-4, with D possibly TRBD1 on 5 matching bases. The germline gives CDR1 MGHRA, CDR2 YSYEKL. The CDR3 sequence is 13 residues long. CDR3: CASSPHGAGPSVF. In nucleotides, the CDR3 is TGCGCCAGCAGCCCGCACGGGGCCGGGCCATCGGTTTTT.

This clonotype was seen a handful of times. The CDR3 DNA reads as TGTGCCAGCAGCTTAGGAGTGCGGTCGAGCACTGAAGCTTTCTTT. Amino acid sequence: CASSLGVRSSTEAFF. J is TRBJ1-1 and V is TRBV7-2; no clear D. The CDR3 runs to 15 residues. Germline assignment: CDR1 SGHTA and CDR2 FQGNSA. Trimming removed 1 base from V and 4 bases from J, with 13 bases in between.

This clonotype occurred a few times. The chain carries TRBV2 and TRBJ2-1; 9 bases are a match to TRBD2. The DNA end lines up better with TRBJ2-7; the J call may be wrong. The CDR3 runs 18 residues. The germline V gene encodes CDR1 SNHLY and CDR2 FYNNEI. CDR3 DNA sequence: TGTGCCAGCACCATTGGGGCTAGCGGGATGGTTGGCTCCTACGAGCAGTACTTC. Protein product: CASTIGASGMVGSYEQYF.

In nucleotides, the CDR3 is TGCAGTGCTAGAAGGACAGTCGGTTCACCCCTCCACTTT. It codes for CSARRTVGSPLHF. The chain carries TRBV20-1 and TRBJ1-6; a weak D match, TRBD1 (6 bases). The CDR3 is made up of 13 amino acids. CDR1 and CDR2 (germline): DFQATT, SNEGSKA (reference sequence). V was trimmed by 2 bases and J by 9 bases, leaving 11 bases between them.

The J gene is TRBJ2-5, the V gene TRBV12-3 or TRBV12-4, with D perhaps TRBD2 (6 bases). This CDR3 is built from 14 residues. Trimming removed 6 bases at V and 2 bases at J, with 13 bases between. CDR3 loop: CASSSRDWQETQYF. In DNA form, the CDR3 reads TGTGCCAGCAGCTCTCGGGACTGGCAAGAGACCCAGTACTTC.

Only a few counts were recorded for this clonotype. The chain uses TRBV4-1 and TRBJ2-1, with unresolved D. V was shortened by 1 base and J by 0 bases, with 10 bases between the two germline ends. There are 16 residues in the CDR3. Germline values: CDR1 MGHRA, CDR2 YSYEKL. CDR3 coding DNA: TGCGCCAGCAGCCAAGTGCCTTTCAGCTCCTACAATGAGCAGTTCTTC. Amino acid sequence: CASSQVPFSSYNEQFF.

This clonotype was detected a few times. This chain connects TRBV20-1 to TRBJ2-2, with 7 bases aligning to TRBD2. V dropped 7 bases and J dropped 5; count of bases not matched to a gene: 10. CDR3 length: 14 amino acids. Germline CDR1 is DFQATT and CDR2 is SNEGSKA (reference sequence). This CDR3 is CSVPIGRETGELFF. The DNA for the CDR3 is TGCAGTGTCCCGATAGGGCGGGAGACCGGGGAGCTGTTTTTT.

The chain has TRBV15 and TRBJ2-7; D is uncertain. Per germline, CDR1 LNHNV and CDR2 YYDKDF (reference sequence). Trimming stripped 1 base from V and 2 bases from J, with 9 bases between. The CDR3 sequence is 14 residues long. CDR3 protein: CATSRVAEAYEQYF. CDR3 in DNA: TGTGCCACCAGCAGAGTGGCTGAAGCCTACGAGCAGTACTTC.

This clonotype was observed at least ten times. The CDR3: CAWSPRGRIGDTQYF. The CDR3 nucleotides read TGTGCCTGGAGTCCAAGGGGGCGAATTGGAGATACGCAGTATTTT. The chain carries TRBV30 and TRBJ2-3; the match to TRBD1 covers 7 bases. The CDR3 covers 15 residues. V lost 2 bases, J lost 5 bases, and 10 bases stayed unmatched. The V gene's germline CDR1 is GTSNPN and CDR2 SVGIG (reference sequence).

The chain recombines TRBV6-5 with TRBJ1-2; TRBD1 is a possible D gene (5 bases). The CDR3 is made up of 15 amino acids. The ends were cut back, 0 bases at V and 3 bases at J, with 11 bases in the middle. Germline V gives CDR1 MNHEY, CDR2 SVGAGI. The CDR3 loop reads CASSYSSTDYYGYTF. DNA for the CDR3: TGTGCCAGCAGTTACTCCTCGACAGACTACTATGGCTACACCTTC.